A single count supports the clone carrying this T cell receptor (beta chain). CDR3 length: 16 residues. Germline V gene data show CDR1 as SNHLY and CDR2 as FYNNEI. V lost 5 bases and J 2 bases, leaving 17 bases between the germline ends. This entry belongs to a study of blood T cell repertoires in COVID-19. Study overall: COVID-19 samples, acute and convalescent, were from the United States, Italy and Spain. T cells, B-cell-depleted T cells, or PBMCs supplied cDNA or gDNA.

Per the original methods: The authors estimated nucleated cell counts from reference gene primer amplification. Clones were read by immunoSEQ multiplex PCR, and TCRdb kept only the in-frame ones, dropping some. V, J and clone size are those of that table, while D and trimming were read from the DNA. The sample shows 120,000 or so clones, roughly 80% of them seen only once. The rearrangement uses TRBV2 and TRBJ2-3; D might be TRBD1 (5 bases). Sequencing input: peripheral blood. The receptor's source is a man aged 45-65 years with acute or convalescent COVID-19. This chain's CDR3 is CASSYRTPRDTDTQYF. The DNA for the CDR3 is TGTGCCAGCAGTTATAGGACACCCCGCGACACAGATACGCAGTATTTT.